These T cell receptor beta chains were read from a single sample in a study of cytomegalovirus exposure and HLA in healthy donors. Produced via immunoSEQ multiplex PCR; TCRdb's table is partial and in-frame only. The ten most abundant clones cover about 0.69% of a sample with around 31,000 clones. What was sequenced was PBMCs. The origin of the receptors is a young man in good health and CMV-seronegative. CDR3s include the opening cysteine and the closing phenylalanine or tryptophan. The D gene is left open where the match is weak.

v_gene	d_gene	j_gene	CDR3aa	CDR3nt
TRBV14	-	TRBJ1-4	CASSQQAGEKLFF	TGTGCCAGCAGCCAGCAGGCGGGGGAAAAACTGTTTTTT
TRBV6-6	-	TRBJ2-7	CASSPSYEQYF	TGTGCCAGCAGCCCCAGCTACGAGCAGTACTTC
TRBV19	-	TRBJ2-7	CASRKQGSGEQYF	TGTGCCAGTAGAAAACAGGGATCGGGCGAGCAGTACTTC
TRBV11-3	-	TRBJ2-5	CASSLAGVETQYF	TGTGCCAGCAGCTTAGCGGGAGTGGAGACCCAGTACTTC
TRBV7-2	TRBD1	TRBJ2-7	CASSPTGGLVYEQYF	TGTGCCAGCAGCCCGACAGGGGGCCTCGTATACGAGCAGTACTTC
TRBV11-3	-	TRBJ1-1	CASSYLWGFKANTEAFF	TGTGCCAGCAGCTATCTATGGGGCTTCAAAGCGAACACTGAAGCTTTCTTT
TRBV4-1	-	TRBJ2-7	CASSQEVGRGAYEQYF	TGCGCCAGCAGCCAAGAGGTCGGGAGAGGGGCCTACGAGCAGTACTTC
TRBV30	-	TRBJ1-5	CAWSSQGGQPQHF	TGTGCCTGGAGTAGTCAGGGAGGTCAGCCCCAGCATTTT
TRBV5-1	-	TRBJ2-7	CASSLTSTSYEQYF	TGCGCCAGCAGCTTGACTAGCACGTCCTACGAGCAGTACTTC
TRBV7-9	TRBD1	TRBJ2-7	CASRDRDEQYF	TGTGCCAGCCGGGACAGGGACGAGCAGTACTTC
TRBV9	-	TRBJ1-4	CASSGGQQTYEKLFF	TGTGCCAGCAGCGGTGGACAGCAAACCTATGAAAAACTGTTTTTT
TRBV10-3	-	TRBJ2-7	CAISESLTSSYEQYF	TGTGCCATCAGTGAGTCCCTAACGAGCTCCTACGAGCAGTACTTC
TRBV6-6	-	TRBJ1-3	CASRPTGRVSGNTIYF	TGTGCCAGCAGACCTACAGGGCGCGTCTCTGGAAACACCATATATTTT
TRBV10-2	TRBD1	TRBJ1-5	CASSEQTGTNQPQHF	TGCGCCAGCAGTGAACAGACAGGGACCAATCAGCCCCAGCATTTT
TRBV11-3	-	TRBJ2-4	CASSTRRTLVGAKNIQYF	TGTGCCAGCAGCACCCGTCGGACACTGGTGGGAGCCAAAAACATTCAGTACTTC
TRBV5-1	TRBD2	TRBJ2-5	CASTVAGEETQYF	TGCGCCAGCACGGTAGCGGGAGAAGAGACCCAGTACTTC
TRBV7-8	TRBD1	TRBJ2-1	CASSFSQGLLPFF	TGTGCCAGCAGCTTTTCACAGGGGCTTCTACCGTTCTTC
TRBV25-1	-	TRBJ2-3	CASSDASAEDTQYF	TGTGCCAGCAGTGATGCTAGCGCAGAAGATACGCAGTATTTT
TRBV27	-	TRBJ2-7	CASRPDNYEQYF	TGTGCCAGCAGACCGGACAACTACGAGCAGTACTTC
TRBV27	TRBD1	TRBJ1-1	CASSSTQGASTEAFF	TGTGCCAGCAGTTCCACTCAGGGGGCAAGTACTGAAGCTTTCTTT
TRBV7-2	TRBD1	TRBJ2-3	CASSYRGFADTQYF	TGTGCCAGCAGTTACAGGGGGTTCGCAGATACGCAGTATTTT
TRBV2	-	TRBJ2-7	CASSEFDSRYHEQYF	TGTGCCAGCAGTGAGTTTGACTCCCGCTACCACGAGCAGTACTTC
TRBV9	TRBD2	TRBJ2-5	CASSAPPGGGQETQYF	TGTGCCAGCAGCGCCCCACCTGGCGGGGGACAAGAGACCCAGTACTTC
TRBV2	TRBD1	TRBJ1-4	CASSYTGTGPEKLFF	TGTGCCAGCAGCTACACCGGGACAGGCCCTGAAAAACTGTTTTTT
TRBV19	TRBD2	TRBJ2-2	CASRGGTSNTGELFF	TGTGCCAGTAGGGGGGGGACGTCGAACACCGGGGAGCTGTTTTTT
TRBV19	-	TRBJ1-6	CASSIRDRDNSPLHF	TGTGCCAGTAGTATAAGAGACAGAGATAATTCACCCCTCCACTTT
TRBV28	TRBD2	TRBJ2-5	CAATGGETQYF	TGTGCCGCAACCGGGGGGGAGACCCAGTACTTC
TRBV6-4	TRBD2	TRBJ2-1	CASSDSGLDVAGGPREQFF	TGTGCCAGCAGTGACTCTGGATTGGATGTAGCGGGAGGGCCCCGGGAGCAGTTCTTC
TRBV7-3	TRBD2	TRBJ2-7	CASSPTSGGLGEQYF	TGTGCCAGCAGCCCGACTAGCGGGGGCCTCGGCGAGCAGTACTTC
TRBV7-8	-	TRBJ1-4	CASSSRGGNEKLFF	TGTGCCAGCAGCTCTCGGGGGGGGAATGAAAAACTGTTTTTT
TRBV11-1	-	TRBJ1-4	CASSYNLAESEKLFF	TGTGCCAGCAGCTACAACCTCGCTGAATCTGAAAAACTGTTTTTT
TRBV29-1	TRBD2	TRBJ2-5	CSDRGSAETQYF	TGCAGCGATCGCGGGAGCGCAGAGACCCAGTACTTC
TRBV28	TRBD2	TRBJ2-2	CASSSGLAVNTGELFF	TGTGCCAGCAGCTCGGGACTAGCGGTAAACACCGGGGAGCTGTTTTTT
TRBV6-5	-	TRBJ1-1	CASTGSGTEAFF	TGTGCCAGTACAGGATCAGGGACTGAAGCTTTCTTT
TRBV28	-	TRBJ1-1	CASSPPPGQMNTEAFF	TGTGCCAGCAGTCCCCCCCCCGGACAGATGAACACTGAAGCTTTCTTT
TRBV5-1	-	TRBJ2-1	CASSLEWANHEQFF	TGCGCCAGCAGCTTGGAATGGGCGAACCATGAGCAGTTCTTC
TRBV7-2	TRBD1	TRBJ1-2	CASSRQGASDLYGYTF	TGTGCCAGCAGCCGCCAGGGGGCCTCCGACCTTTATGGCTACACCTTC